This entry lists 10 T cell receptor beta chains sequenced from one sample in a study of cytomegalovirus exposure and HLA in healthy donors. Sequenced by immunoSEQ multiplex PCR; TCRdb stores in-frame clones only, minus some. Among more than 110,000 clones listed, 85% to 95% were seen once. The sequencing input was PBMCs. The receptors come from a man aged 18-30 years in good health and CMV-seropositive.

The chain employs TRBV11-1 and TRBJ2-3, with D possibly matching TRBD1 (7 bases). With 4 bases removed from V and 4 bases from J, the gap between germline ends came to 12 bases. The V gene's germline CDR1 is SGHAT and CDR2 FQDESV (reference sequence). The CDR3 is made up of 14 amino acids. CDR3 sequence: CASSSQGGPDTQYF. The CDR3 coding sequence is TGTGCCAGCAGCTCCCAGGGGGGCCCAGATACGCAGTATTTT.

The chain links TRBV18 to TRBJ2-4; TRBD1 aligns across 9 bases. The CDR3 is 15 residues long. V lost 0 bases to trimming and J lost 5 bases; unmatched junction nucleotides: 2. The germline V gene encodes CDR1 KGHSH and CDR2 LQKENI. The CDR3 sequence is CASSPPTGGENIQYF. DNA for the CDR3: TGTGCCAGCTCACCACCGACAGGGGGGGAAAACATTCAGTACTTC.

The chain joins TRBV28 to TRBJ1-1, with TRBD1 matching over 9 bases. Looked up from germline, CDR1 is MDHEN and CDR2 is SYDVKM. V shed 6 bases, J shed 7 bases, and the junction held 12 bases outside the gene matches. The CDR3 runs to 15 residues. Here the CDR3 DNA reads TGTGCCAGCAGCTCCAGATCCGACAGGGGGGTTGAAGCTTTCTTT. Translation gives CASSSRSDRGVEAFF.

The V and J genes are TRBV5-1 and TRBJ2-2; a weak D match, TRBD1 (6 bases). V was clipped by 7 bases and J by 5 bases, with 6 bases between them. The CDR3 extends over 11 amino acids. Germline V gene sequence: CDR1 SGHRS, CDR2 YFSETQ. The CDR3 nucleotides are TGCGCCAGCCAGGGGACCGGGGAGCTGTTTTTT. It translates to CASQGTGELFF.

The CDR3 reads CASSRGQREGPTDTQYF. DNA for the CDR3: TGTGCCAGCAGCCGTGGGCAGCGGGAGGGCCCCACAGATACGCAGTATTTT. The chain recombines TRBV21-1 with TRBJ2-3; the table gives TRBD2 as D, unverified against the DNA. TRBV21-1 is labeled a pseudogene. CDR3 length: 17 residues.

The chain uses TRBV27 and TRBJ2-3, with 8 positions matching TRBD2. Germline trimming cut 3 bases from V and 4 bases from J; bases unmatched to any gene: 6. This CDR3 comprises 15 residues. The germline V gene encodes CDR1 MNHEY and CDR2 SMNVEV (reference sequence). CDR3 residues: CASSLVGRAPDTQYF. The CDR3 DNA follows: TGTGCCAGCAGTTTGGTCGGGAGGGCCCCAGATACGCAGTATTTT.

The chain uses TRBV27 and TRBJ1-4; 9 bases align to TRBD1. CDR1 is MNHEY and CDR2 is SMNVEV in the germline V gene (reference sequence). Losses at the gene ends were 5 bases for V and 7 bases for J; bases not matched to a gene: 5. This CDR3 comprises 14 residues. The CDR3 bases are TGTGCCAGCAGTGGACAGGGGTTGTCTGAAAAACTGTTTTTT. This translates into CASSGQGLSEKLFF.

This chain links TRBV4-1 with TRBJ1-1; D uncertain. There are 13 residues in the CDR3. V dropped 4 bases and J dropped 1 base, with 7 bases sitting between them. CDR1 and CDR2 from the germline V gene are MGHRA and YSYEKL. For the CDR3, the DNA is TGCGCCAGCAGCCTAGTTAGGAACACTGAAGCTTTCTTT. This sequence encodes CASSLVRNTEAFF.

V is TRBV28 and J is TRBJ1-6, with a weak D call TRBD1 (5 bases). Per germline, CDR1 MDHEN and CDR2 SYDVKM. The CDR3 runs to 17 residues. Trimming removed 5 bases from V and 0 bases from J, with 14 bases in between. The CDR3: CASSLGQRSSYNSPLHF. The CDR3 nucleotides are TGTGCCAGCAGTCTTGGACAACGAAGCTCCTATAATTCACCCCTCCACTTT.

Here the CDR3 DNA reads TGCGCCAGCAGCCAAGGCCTAGCGGGTGTATCGGAGTACGAGCAGTACTTC. Its translation: CASSQGLAGVSEYEQYF. This rearrangement joins TRBV4-1 to TRBJ2-7, with TRBD2 identical over 8 bases. The CDR3 extends over 17 amino acids. CDR1 is MGHRA, CDR2 YSYEKL, per germline. Trimming at V came to 1 base and at J to 4 bases, leaving 12 bases not matched to a gene.